This T cell receptor (beta chain) comes out of a study of human T cells and chemical hapten exposure. The sample's time point: patch test 2, 6 weeks after DPC sensitization. The treatment was: therapeutic diphenylcyclopropenone sensitization with weekly scalp DPC. CDR1 and CDR2 from the germline V gene are SGHKS and YYEKEE (reference sequence). Trimming at V came to 4 bases and at J to 2 bases, leaving 6 bases not matched to a gene. The CDR3 runs 15 residues. TCRdb reprocessed the RACE reads with MiXCR, giving one entry per CDR3 protein. The sample yields roughly 150,000 distinct CDR3 sequences, approximately 12% seen once.

Sequencing was performed on whole blood, taken in connection with sensitization to the hapten diphenylcyclopropenone (DPC). The gene calls are TRBV5-5 and TRBJ1-5; the match to TRBD1 covers 7 bases. The origin of this receptor is a woman aged 50 to 60 with alopecia areata. Some clones in this sample may be carry-over from other donors' samples. The chain's CDR3 is CASSRTGGGNQPQHF. Written as DNA, the CDR3 is TGTGCCAGCAGCCGGACAGGAGGGGGCAATCAGCCCCAGCATTTT.